These T cell receptor beta chains were read from a single sample in a study of CD8+ T cells in alopecia areata. Generated by immunoSEQ multiplex PCR, the TCRdb table keeps only in-frame clones and is missing some. The sample consists of over 150,000 clones, roughly three fifths of them appearing once. This material consisted of CD4+ T cells sorted from blood, taken at week 4, from a patient treated with tofacitinib. The source is a human donor with alopecia areata. Both conserved end residues are part of each CDR3. A D gene is named only where the DNA matches it firmly. Clone size is not always given. Where it is, it says once, few, many or a class for expanded clones.

d_gene,v_gene,abundance,j_gene,CDR3nt,CDR3aa
-,TRBV29-1,-,TRBJ1-3,TGCAGCGGGGCAGGGATCCACACCATATATTTT,CSGAGIHTIYF
TRBD1,TRBV27,-,TRBJ1-2,TGTGCCAGCAGTCGGACAGGGTCCGGCTACACCTTC,CASSRTGSGYTF
-,TRBV25-1,-,TRBJ1-1,TGTGCCAGCAGTGACGGACAGAACACTGAAGCTTTCTTT,CASSDGQNTEAFF
-,TRBV5-6,-,TRBJ1-6,TGTGCCAGCGGAGACACGGTAAATTCACCCCTCCACTTT,CASGDTVNSPLHF
TRBD2,TRBV30,-,TRBJ2-1,TGTGCCTGGAGTAGAGCGGGGCACCTCTACAATGAGCAGTTCTTC,CAWSRAGHLYNEQFF
TRBD1,TRBV6-5,-,TRBJ1-2,TGTGCCAGCAGGGATCCCGGGACAGGAACCTATGGCTACACCTTC,CASRDPGTGTYGYTF
-,TRBV6-6,-,TRBJ2-7,TGTGCCAGCAGTTACCGCGACACCCTTTTCTACGAGCAGTACTTC,CASSYRDTLFYEQYF
-,TRBV29-1,-,TRBJ1-3,TGCAGCGTCGGGAAGGGAAACACCATATATTTT,CSVGKGNTIYF
-,TRBV29-1,-,TRBJ1-1,TGCAGCGTTGCGTTGCGGGCGGGGCAAAACACTGAAGCTTTCTTT,CSVALRAGQNTEAFF
-,TRBV9,-,TRBJ1-5,TGTGCCAGCAGCGTAGGGGCAGGGCATCAGCCCCAGCATTTT,CASSVGAGHQPQHF
TRBD1,TRBV30,-,TRBJ1-2,TGTGCCTGGGTACAGGGGAGGGGAGGGGGCTACACCTTC,CAWVQGRGGGYTF
-,TRBV29-1,-,TRBJ1-5,TGCAGCGTTAAATGGGGGCTCGGTCAGCCCCAGCATTTT,CSVKWGLGQPQHF
-,TRBV2,-,TRBJ1-2,TGTGCCAGCAGTGAAGGTGGGACTTTGGCTGGGGGCTACACCTTC,CASSEGGTLAGGYTF
-,TRBV29-1,few,TRBJ1-1,TGCAGCGTAACGGGGACTGAAGCTTTCTTT,CSVTGTEAFF
TRBD1,TRBV30,-,TRBJ1-2,TGTGCCTGGAGTGTGAGACAGGGCTCCTATGGCTACACCTTC,CAWSVRQGSYGYTF
TRBD1,TRBV28,few,TRBJ1-1,TGTGCCAGCAGTGACAGGGTTACTGAAGCTTTCTTT,CASSDRVTEAFF
-,TRBV19,-,TRBJ2-6,TGTGCCAGTAGTATGAGGGCCCGCTCTGGGGCCAACGTCCTGACTTTC,CASSMRARSGANVLTF
-,TRBV5-6,-,TRBJ2-7,TGTGCCAGCAGCTTGGATGACTACGAGCAGTACTTC,CASSLDDYEQYF
TRBD2,TRBV29-1,-,TRBJ2-1,TGCAGCGTTGAAGATCGGACTAGCGGTTTCTACAATGAGCAGTTCTTC,CSVEDRTSGFYNEQFF
-,TRBV30,-,TRBJ1-5,TGTGCCTGGAGTGCATCCTTTGATCAGCCCCAGCATTTT,CAWSASFDQPQHF
TRBD1,TRBV28,few,TRBJ1-2,TGTGCCAGGGGACAGGGAGGTTATGGCTACACCTTC,CARGQGGYGYTF
-,TRBV30,-,TRBJ2-7,TGTGCCTGGAGTGTTTCGTCTGTGGGACTCAGGGGACCCTACGAGCAGTACTTC,CAWSVSSVGLRGPYEQYF
-,TRBV10-3,-,TRBJ1-2,TGTGCCATCAGTGAACCATCCACAGGGTCAGGCGGCTACACCTTC,CAISEPSTGSGGYTF